This T cell receptor beta chain was captured by sequencing in a study of T cell repertoires in cytomegalovirus infection. This clonotype was seen a few times. Its antigen is as yet unknown. Trimming shortened V by 5 bases and J by 2 bases, and 13 bases separated the two germline ends. CDR3 size: 14 residues. Each CDR3 protein gets one entry after TCRdb re-called the reads with MiXCR. The sample includes roughly 990,000 distinct CDR3 sequences, around a third of them seen just once. The sequence came from a human donor in good health (CMV status not recorded). Some clones in this sample may be carry-over from other donors' samples. Sequencing used cultured CD8+ T cells from PBMCs, obtained from culture after CMV antigen stimulation. V and J are TRBV12-3 or TRBV12-4 and TRBJ2-7; D perhaps matches TRBD2 (5 bases). The CDR3 nucleotides read TGTGCCAGCAGTCCCCGAGGGCTAGCCTACGAGCAGTACTTC. It codes for CASSPRGLAYEQYF.